Following are 18 T cell receptor beta chains from one sample sequenced in a study of shared clonotypes between healthy human individuals. CD45RO-negative, CCR7-selected cells formed the naive CD8 fraction, which excluded terminally differentiated effector memory CD45RA+ cells. Clones were read by immunoSEQ multiplex PCR, and TCRdb kept only the in-frame ones, dropping some. The data contain some 2,000,000 clones, around 96% of them singletons. What was sequenced was naive CD8+ T cells sorted from blood. These receptors were obtained from a man younger than 35 in good health.

This clone has only one observation. V usage is TRBV19 and J usage is TRBJ2-7; D unresolved. Germline V gene lookup returns CDR1 LNHDA and CDR2 SQIVND (reference sequence). CDR3 length equals 13 residues. V dropped 6 bases and J dropped 9 bases, with 18 bases sitting between them. The CDR3 nucleotides read TGTGCCAGTAGCGCCGTTGGAACCGCCGGGCAGTACTTC. It codes for CASSAVGTAGQYF.

The chain has TRBV2 and TRBJ2-5; 10 nucleotides match TRBD1. Trimming took 2 bases from V and 1 from J; bases not matched to a gene: 4. The CDR3 runs to 16 residues. Germline V gene data show CDR1 as SNHLY and CDR2 as FYNNEI. CDR3 bases: TGTGCCAGCAGTGAATTCGACAGGGGGCTCCAAGAGACCCAGTACTTC. Encoded protein: CASSEFDRGLQETQYF.

This chain connects TRBV19 to TRBJ2-5, with 12 bases that match TRBD2. V gave up 3 bases and J gave up 5 bases; unmatched junction bases: 4. The CDR3 loop spans 15 amino acids. The germline V gene has CDR1 LNHDA and CDR2 SQIVND (reference sequence). CDR3 DNA: TGTGCCAGTAGTATCTCGGGGACTAGCGGGGAGACCCAGTACTTC. Translation: CASSISGTSGETQYF.

The CDR3 DNA sequence: TGTGCCAGCAATGGAAGGGAAGTTATAGGTTCACCCCTCCACTTT. Protein: CASNGREVIGSPLHF. This chain connects TRBV25-1 to TRBJ1-6; D remains unclear. The germline V and J ends were trimmed by 7 bases and 9 bases, with 19 bases remaining between them. Germline-derived CDR1 and CDR2 are MGHDK and SYGVNS. CDR3 length equals 15 residues.

J is TRBJ2-1 and V is TRBV18; 8 positions agree with TRBD1. CDR1 and CDR2 from the germline V gene are KGHSH and LQKENI. CDR3 length equals 15 residues. V shed 9 bases and J 0 bases; nucleotides not matched to a gene: 7. CDR3 sequence reads: CASTGGESSYNEQFF. The CDR3 DNA reads TGTGCCAGTACAGGGGGAGAGAGCTCCTACAATGAGCAGTTCTTC.

J is TRBJ2-2 and V is TRBV13; D is uncertain. Trimming left V 5 bases short and J 2 bases short, with 12 bases between. The germline V gene has CDR1 PRHDT and CDR2 FYEKMQ (reference sequence). CDR3 length: 15 amino acids. The CDR3 DNA is TGTGCCAGCAGCCCGCCAGCTCCTAACACCGGGGAGCTGTTTTTT. Translating it yields CASSPPAPNTGELFF.

This clone was seen only once. The chain carries TRBV6-1 and TRBJ1-4; 10 bases match TRBD1. Germline assignment: CDR1 MNHNS and CDR2 SASEGT. The V gene end was trimmed by 1 base and the J gene end by 4 bases; junction bases not matched to a gene: 9. The CDR3 loop spans 18 amino acids. Here the CDR3 DNA reads TGTGCCAGCAGTGAAGTCCCGACAGGGGGCCGCGGTAATGAAAAACTGTTTTTT. Protein product: CASSEVPTGGRGNEKLFF.

The V gene is TRBV20-1, the J gene TRBJ2-7; either TRBD1 or TRBD2 may supply D (6 bases each). CDR3 length equals 11 residues. The V end lost 5 bases, the J end lost 4 bases, and 9 bases lay between the germline ends. Germline V gene sequence: CDR1 DFQATT, CDR2 SNEGSKA (reference sequence). This CDR3 reads CSAGGQYEQYF. The CDR3 bases are TGCAGTGCTGGGGGGCAATACGAGCAGTACTTC.

The rearrangement joins TRBV19 to TRBJ1-1; 10 bases fit TRBD1. The junction had 24 bases not matched to a gene; V was cut back by 10 bases and J by 4 bases. Looked up from germline, CDR1 is LNHDA and CDR2 is SQIVND (reference sequence). The CDR3 covers 19 residues. This chain's CDR3 is CATSPPWGQRDRGGTEAFF. CDR3 nucleotide sequence: TGTGCCACCAGCCCTCCGTGGGGCCAACGGGACAGGGGTGGCACTGAAGCTTTCTTT.

The chain has TRBV28 and TRBJ1-1; 7 bases line up with TRBD1. Trimming removed 2 bases from V and 1 base from J; junction bases left unmatched: 1. The CDR3 extends over 14 amino acids. From germline, CDR1 is MDHEN and CDR2 SYDVKM. CDR3 sequence reads: CASSLGTANTEAFF. The DNA for the CDR3 is TGTGCCAGCAGTTTAGGGACAGCGAACACTGAAGCTTTCTTT.

V gene TRBV2 combines with J gene TRBJ2-5; no reliable D call. Germline V gives CDR1 SNHLY, CDR2 FYNNEI. This CDR3 has 15 amino acids. Trimming stripped 8 bases from V and 5 bases from J, with 21 bases between. CDR3 in amino acids: CASYPGEGVWETQYF. CDR3 in DNA: TGTGCCAGCTACCCGGGCGAAGGCGTGTGGGAGACCCAGTACTTC.

This clone was seen just once. The gene calls are TRBV4-1 and TRBJ2-7; no clear D gene. In germline, CDR1 is MGHRA, CDR2 YSYEKL. Trimming took 4 bases from V and 3 from J, leaving 10 bases between them. CDR3 length equals 13 residues. CDR3 in amino acids: CASSPKTSYEQYF. CDR3 in DNA: TGCGCCAGCAGCCCTAAGACCAGCTACGAGCAGTACTTC.

This chain joins TRBV30 and TRBJ2-7; 8 bases are a match to TRBD2. This CDR3 has 13 residues. Germline CDR1 and CDR2: GTSNPN and SVGIG (reference sequence). CDR3 sequence reads: CACGEREKYEQYF. CDR3 sequence (DNA): TGTGCATGTGGGGAGCGGGAGAAGTACGAGCAGTACTTC.

The CDR3 reads CASKAREGTEAFF. CDR3 coding DNA: TGTGCCAGTAAGGCCCGGGAGGGGACTGAAGCTTTCTTT. The chain couples TRBV19 to TRBJ1-1; tentatively, D is TRBD1 (5 bases). Trimming removed 7 bases from V and 5 bases from J, with 14 bases in between. CDR1 LNHDA and CDR2 SQIVND come from the germline V gene (reference sequence). CDR3 length: 13 residues.

This clone appeared a few times. This chain connects TRBV5-4 to TRBJ1-1; 9 bases agree with TRBD1. Germline values: CDR1 SGHNT, CDR2 YYREEE (reference sequence). V lost 4 bases, J lost 5 bases, and 3 bases stayed unmatched. The CDR3 covers 13 residues. The DNA for the CDR3 is TGTGCCAGCAGCGCCGGGACAGGGACTGAAGCTTTCTTT. Amino acids: CASSAGTGTEAFF.

The J gene is TRBJ2-5, the V gene TRBV9, with D hard to call. The germline V gene encodes CDR1 SGDLS and CDR2 YYNGEE. Trimming left V 0 bases short and J 5 bases short, with 11 bases between. The CDR3 has 14 residues. The CDR3 reads CASSVGRGWETQYF. Here the CDR3 DNA reads TGTGCCAGCAGCGTAGGGCGAGGCTGGGAGACCCAGTACTTC.

Remarks on this clone: Other DNA sequences in this sample translate to the same CDR3. The chain couples TRBV2 to TRBJ1-1; D unresolved. Germline loops: CDR1 SNHLY, CDR2 FYNNEI. The V gene lost 0 bases and the J gene lost 3 bases, with 8 bases spanning the gap. The CDR3 sequence is 14 residues long. Here the CDR3 DNA reads TGTGCCAGCAGTGAAGCGCAAGGGTACACTGAAGCTTTCTTT. Residues: CASSEAQGYTEAFF. The whole variable domain, remainder taken from reference TRBV2 and TRBJ1-1, is EPEVTQTPSHQVTQMGQEVILRCVPISNHLYFYWYRQILGQKVEFLVSFYNNEISEKSEIFDDQFSVERPDGSNFTLKIRSTKLEDSAMYFCASSEAQGYTEAFFGQGTRLTVV.

This clone was seen once. This chain links TRBV5-6 with TRBJ2-3; D uncertain. CDR1 is SGHDT and CDR2 is YYEEEE in the germline V gene. The V end was cut by 3 bases, the J end by 4 bases, with 3 bases between. CDR3 length: 11 amino acids. The CDR3 DNA reads TGTGCCAGCAGCTCCGCAGATACGCAGTATTTT. It yields the protein CASSSADTQYF.